A selection of T cell receptor beta chains follows, all from one sample in a study of early T cells in non-severe SARS-CoV-2 infection. TCRdb used MiXCR to reprocess the 5' RACE reads, holding one entry per CDR3 protein. The table lists some 34,000 distinct CDR3 sequences, around 7% of them singletons, with more than 10% in the top ten. The sample was whole blood, taken at baseline. Receptor source: an adult who was a healthcare worker with PCR-confirmed SARS-CoV-2 infection or an uninfected control (not recorded which). CDR3s include the opening cysteine and the closing phenylalanine or tryptophan. A D gene is named only where the DNA matches it firmly. Rows give clone size only sometimes, using once, few, many, or a class for an expanded clone.

TRBV28	once	TRBJ1-2	.	CASSSPASGGAYGYTF	TGTGCCAGCAGTTCCCCTGCGTCAGGTGGGGCCTATGGCTACACCTTC
TRBV15	few	TRBJ2-7	TRBD1	CATSRRTGLEQYF	TGTGCCACCAGCCGAAGGACAGGGCTCGAGCAGTACTTC
TRBV25-1	many	TRBJ2-1	.	CASSELGINEQFF	TGTGCCAGCAGTGAATTGGGGATCAATGAGCAGTTCTTC
TRBV4-3	many	TRBJ1-3	.	CASSQAGSGNTIYF	TGCGCCAGCAGCCAAGCTGGCTCAGGAAACACCATATATTTT
TRBV7-8	many	TRBJ2-3	.	CASSLARAPGYHTQYF	TGTGCCAGCAGCTTAGCGCGGGCCCCCGGTTACCATACGCAGTATTTT
TRBV25-1	few	TRBJ2-1	TRBD1	CASSLTGTGSYNEQFF	TGTGCCAGCAGTCTTACAGGGACAGGGTCCTACAATGAGCAGTTCTTC
TRBV5-1	.	TRBJ2-5	.	CASSQRTLSQETQYF	TGCGCCAGCAGCCAACGGACTCTAAGTCAAGAGACCCAGTACTTC
TRBV9	few	TRBJ2-1	.	CASSPPRGGINNEQFF	TGTGCCAGCAGCCCCCCAAGGGGGGGAATCAACAATGAGCAGTTCTTC
TRBV4-3	many	TRBJ1-2	.	CASSQDSAAPNYGYTF	TGCGCCAGCAGCCAAGATTCGGCGGCCCCTAACTATGGCTACACCTTC
TRBV5-6	few	TRBJ2-1	.	CASSLRGNGYNEQFF	TGTGCCAGCAGCTTGCGGGGCAATGGCTACAATGAGCAGTTCTTC
TRBV29-1	few	TRBJ2-4	TRBD2	CSVGTGLAAKNIQYF	TGCAGCGTGGGAACGGGACTAGCGGCCAAAAACATTCAGTACTTC
TRBV14	.	TRBJ2-3	.	CASSQSLGRGTDTQYF	TGTGCCAGCAGCCAAAGTTTGGGCCGGGGGACAGATACGCAGTATTTT
TRBV7-2	.	TRBJ2-5	TRBD2	CASKSGLATETQYF	TGTGCCAGCAAATCGGGACTAGCGACAGAGACCCAGTACTTC
TRBV2	few	TRBJ2-2	.	CASSDPDLNTGELFF	TGTGCCAGCAGTGATCCAGATTTGAACACCGGGGAGCTGTTTTTT
TRBV19	.	TRBJ2-3	.	CASSIDAPTTQYF	TGTGCCAGTAGTATAGATGCCCCTACGACGCAGTATTTT
TRBV12-3/TRBV12-4	once	TRBJ2-1	TRBD2	CASSGPGLAEFF	TGTGCCAGCAGTGGACCAGGACTAGCCGAGTTCTTC
TRBV6-5	.	TRBJ2-1	TRBD2	CASRKGLAFNEQFF	TGTGCCAGCAGGAAGGGACTAGCTTTCAATGAGCAGTTCTTC
TRBV24-1	many	TRBJ1-5	TRBD1	CATSESGTEYQPQHF	TGTGCCACCAGTGAGTCCGGGACAGAATATCAGCCCCAGCATTTT
TRBV4-3	.	TRBJ2-1	.	CASSQETVANEQFF	TGCGCCAGCAGCCAAGAGACAGTTGCAAATGAGCAGTTCTTC
TRBV12-3/TRBV12-4	.	TRBJ2-1	.	CASSLYLGIVVGGGPGPDSEQFF	TGTGCCAGCAGTTTGTATCTGGGGATTGTTGTAGGGGGAGGGCCCGGTCCTGACAGTGAGCAGTTCTTC
TRBV6-2/TRBV6-3	few	TRBJ2-1	.	CASSLRGGTLPYNEQFF	TGTGCCAGCAGCTTACGGGGCGGGACCCTTCCTTACAATGAGCAGTTCTTC
TRBV6-5	few	TRBJ1-1	.	CASRQGVAEAFF	TGTGCCAGTAGACAAGGGGTTGCTGAAGCTTTCTTT
TRBV6-1	many	TRBJ2-6	TRBD1	CASRGTGVAGANVLTF	TGTGCCAGCAGGGGGACAGGGGTGGCTGGGGCCAACGTCCTGACTTTC
TRBV11-3	.	TRBJ2-1	.	CASSLDREQFF	TGTGCCAGCAGCTTAGATCGTGAGCAGTTCTTC
TRBV6-6	many	TRBJ2-2	TRBD2	CASSYSFLAGDMPGELFF	TGTGCCAGCAGTTACTCGTTCCTAGCGGGAGATATGCCCGGGGAGCTGTTTTTT
TRBV2	.	TRBJ2-3	TRBD2	CASKTSLQNTQYF	TGTGCCAGTAAGACTAGCCTGCAAAATACGCAGTATTTT
TRBV19	few	TRBJ1-1	TRBD1	CASSIRKGASNTEAFF	TGTGCCAGTAGTATAAGGAAGGGGGCATCGAACACTGAAGCTTTCTTT
TRBV20-1	.	TRBJ1-2	.	CSAPQGLFNYGYTF	TGCAGTGCCCCACAGGGCCTTTTTAACTATGGCTACACCTTC
TRBV29-1	few	TRBJ2-7	.	CSAGSQYEQYF	TGCAGCGCCGGGAGTCAATACGAGCAGTACTTC
TRBV29-1	few	TRBJ2-3	.	CSVGGQQTDTQYF	TGCAGCGTTGGTGGTCAGCAGACAGATACGCAGTATTTT
TRBV9	.	TRBJ2-5	TRBD1	CASSVDRGRETQYF	TGTGCCAGCAGCGTGGACAGGGGGAGAGAGACCCAGTACTTC